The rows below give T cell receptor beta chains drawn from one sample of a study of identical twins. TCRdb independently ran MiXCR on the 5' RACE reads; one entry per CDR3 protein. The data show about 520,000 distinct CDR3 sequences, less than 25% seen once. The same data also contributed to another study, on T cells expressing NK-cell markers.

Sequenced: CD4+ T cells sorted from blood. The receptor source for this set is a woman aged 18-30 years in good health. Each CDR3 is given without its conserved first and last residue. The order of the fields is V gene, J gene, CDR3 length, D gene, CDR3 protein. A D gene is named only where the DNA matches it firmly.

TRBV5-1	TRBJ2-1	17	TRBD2	ASSPLVASGRAGYNEQF
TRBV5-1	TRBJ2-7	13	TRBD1	ASSYGTAWTREQY
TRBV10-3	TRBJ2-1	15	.	AIRGPGSDRSYNEQF
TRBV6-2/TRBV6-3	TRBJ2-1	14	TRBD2	ASSYSRLARINEQF
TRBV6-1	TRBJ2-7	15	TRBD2	ASSRSFLAGGGYEQY
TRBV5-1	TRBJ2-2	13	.	ASSLQDSNTGELF
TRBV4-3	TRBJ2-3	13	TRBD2	ASSVVVRGGDTQY
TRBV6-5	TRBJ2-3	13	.	ASSYWFSSTDTQY
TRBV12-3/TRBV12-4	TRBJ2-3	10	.	ASRMGRDTQY
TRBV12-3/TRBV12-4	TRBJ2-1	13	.	ASTKPYLRGNEQF
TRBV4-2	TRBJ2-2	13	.	ASSQIGPNTGELF
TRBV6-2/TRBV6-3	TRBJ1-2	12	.	ASSYGVGNYGYT
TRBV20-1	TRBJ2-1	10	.	SAYWGQNEQF
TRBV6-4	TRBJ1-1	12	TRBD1	ASTNGQGRVDAF
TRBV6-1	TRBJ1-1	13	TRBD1	ASRTGQGRGTEAF
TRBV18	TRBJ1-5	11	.	ASSPFVNQPQH
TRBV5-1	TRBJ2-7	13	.	ASSRGTEGRVEQY
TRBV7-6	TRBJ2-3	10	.	ASSLVFPTQY
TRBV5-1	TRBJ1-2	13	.	ASSLFQSLNYGYT
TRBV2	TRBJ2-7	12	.	ASSVGSLDYEQY
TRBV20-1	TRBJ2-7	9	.	SARGVSEQY
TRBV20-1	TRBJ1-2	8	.	SARQGGYT
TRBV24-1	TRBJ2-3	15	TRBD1	ATSDLGTGILTDTQY
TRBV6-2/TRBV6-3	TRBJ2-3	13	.	ASRRHGSSLDTQY
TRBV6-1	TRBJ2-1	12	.	ASSPERAGSEQF
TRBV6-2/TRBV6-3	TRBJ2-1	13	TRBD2	ASSSLAGRGNEQF
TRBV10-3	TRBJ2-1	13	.	AICAGTYENNEQF
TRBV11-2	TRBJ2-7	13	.	ASSLIGTNIYEQY
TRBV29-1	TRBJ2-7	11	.	SVVLGTSYEQY
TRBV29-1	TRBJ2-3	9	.	SFSTGSTQY
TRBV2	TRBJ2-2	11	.	ASSARNTGELF
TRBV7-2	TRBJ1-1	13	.	ASSLEGAGVVGAF
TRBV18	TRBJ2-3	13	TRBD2	ASSLAGALADTQY
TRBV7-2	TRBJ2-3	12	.	ASSRRESTDTQY
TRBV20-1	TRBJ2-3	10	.	SAARGTDTQY
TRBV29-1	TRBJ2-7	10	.	SVGWGRYEQY
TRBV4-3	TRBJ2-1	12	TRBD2	ASSQGLAENEQF
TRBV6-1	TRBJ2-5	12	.	ASSLSEYQETQY
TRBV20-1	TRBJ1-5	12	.	SAREGASNQPQH